A single T cell receptor beta chain is shown here with its context. Clones were read by immunoSEQ multiplex PCR, and TCRdb kept only the in-frame ones, dropping some. The profile shows approximately 57,000 clones, approximately 90% of them singletons. The data were taken from a study of identifying expanded T cells in peripheral blood. V dropped 0 bases and J dropped 8; count of bases not matched to a gene: 8. The germline V gene encodes CDR1 SGDLS and CDR2 YYNGEE. The CDR3 totals 16 residues. The chain carries TRBV9 and TRBJ1-3; 10 bases align to TRBD1. The clonotype originates from a person aged 18 to 75 in good health. Sequencing was done on a sample of blood. The CDR3: CASSVGDRGSGDTIYF. The CDR3 DNA follows: TGTGCCAGCAGCGTAGGGGACAGGGGCAGCGGGGACACCATATATTTT. The full variable domain, its missing parts supplied by reference TRBV9 and TRBJ1-3, is DSGVTQTPKHLITATGQRVTLRCSPRSGDLSVYWYQQSLDQGLQFLIQYYNGEERAKGNILERFSAQQFPDLHSELNLSSLELGDSALYFCASSVGDRGSGDTIYFGEGSWLTVV.